The next 25 T cell receptor beta chains were all read from a single sample in a study of cytomegalovirus exposure and HLA in healthy donors. PCR primers comprised 60 Vbeta and 13 Jbeta primers. Profiled with immunoSEQ multiplex PCR; TCRdb holds only in-frame clones, not every one. The sample has roughly 89,000 clones, around 84% seen once. Sample: PBMCs. These receptors all stem from a man younger than 35 in good health and CMV-seronegative.

This chain links TRBV4-1 with TRBJ1-1; a weak D match, TRBD1 (5 bases). V was clipped by 0 bases and J by 7 bases, with 9 bases between them. Germline values: CDR1 MGHRA, CDR2 YSYEKL. This CDR3 has 13 amino acids. The CDR3 protein is CASSQEGVDEAFF. In DNA form, the CDR3 reads TGCGCCAGCAGCCAAGAAGGGGTCGATGAAGCTTTCTTT.

This clone was seen a few times. This rearrangement joins TRBV5-1 to TRBJ2-2, with 10 bases lining up with TRBD2. The CDR3 is 16 residues long. Germline CDR1 and CDR2: SGHRS and YFSETQ. J lost 4 bases, V lost 4 bases, and 7 bases had no gene match. The CDR3: CASSASGGRGTGELFF. CDR3 nucleotide sequence: TGCGCCAGCAGCGCTAGCGGGGGCCGGGGCACCGGGGAGCTGTTTTTT.

CDR3 residues: CASSQLSGAGTDTQYF. The DNA of the CDR3 is TGCGCCAGCAGCCAACTTAGCGGGGCCGGCACAGATACGCAGTATTTT. The rearrangement joins TRBV4-1 to TRBJ2-3, with TRBD2 matching over 8 bases. This CDR3 is 16 amino acids long. The junction had 5 bases not matched to a gene; V was cut back by 2 bases and J by 1 base. Per the germline V gene, CDR1 is MGHRA and CDR2 is YSYEKL.

The chain uses TRBV25-1 and TRBJ1-3; D gene ambiguous. CDR1 and CDR2 (germline): MGHDK, SYGVNS. The CDR3 loop spans 11 amino acids. V was trimmed by 1 base and J by 9 bases, leaving 4 bases between them. The CDR3 region is CASSESVTIYF. The CDR3 region has the DNA TGTGCCAGCAGTGAATCGGTCACCATATATTTT.

The V gene is TRBV5-1, the J gene TRBJ2-3; D unclear. V lost 5 bases and J lost 3, with 10 bases in between. The CDR3 contains 13 residues. Germline V lookup: CDR1 SGHRS, CDR2 YFSETQ. CDR3 amino acids: CASSETVTDTQYF. DNA of the CDR3: TGCGCCAGCAGTGAAACGGTAACAGATACGCAGTATTTT.

The rearrangement uses TRBV18 and TRBJ2-5, with 7 positions matching TRBD1. The ends lost 4 bases at V and 2 bases at J; junction bases unmatched: 10. Germline values: CDR1 KGHSH, CDR2 LQKENI. This CDR3 has 16 residues. The CDR3 nucleotides are TGTGCCAGCTCACGAAGGGGACAGAGTGGACAAGAGACCCAGTACTTC. Translating it yields CASSRRGQSGQETQYF.

V usage is TRBV25-1 and J usage is TRBJ1-1; 7 bases map to TRBD1. The CDR3 sequence is 12 residues long. Germline V gene data show CDR1 as MGHDK and CDR2 as SYGVNS. The J segment lost 14 bases and the V segment lost 1 base, leaving 7 bases of the junction unmatched. Here the CDR3 reads CASSESTGPFFF. In DNA, the CDR3 is TGTGCCAGCAGTGAATCGACAGGGCCCTTCTTCTTT.

This chain connects TRBV19 to TRBJ1-5, with 7 bases aligning to TRBD1. The germline V gene encodes CDR1 LNHDA and CDR2 SQIVND (reference sequence). V shed 4 bases, J shed 4 bases, and the junction held 7 bases outside the gene matches. The CDR3 contains 15 residues. The CDR3: CASSNLGQINQPQHF. The DNA of the CDR3 is TGTGCCAGTAGTAATTTGGGACAGATTAATCAGCCCCAGCATTTT.

This clone was seen more than once but under ten times. The rearrangement links TRBV30 to TRBJ2-5, with 11 bases fitting TRBD2. Per germline, CDR1 GTSNPN and CDR2 SVGIG (reference sequence). V shed 5 bases and J 5 bases; nucleotides not matched to a gene: 13. This CDR3 is built from 16 residues. CDR3 nucleotides: TGTGCCTGGGGCCCCCCTAGCGGGGGGCCTTGGGAGACCCAGTACTTC. Translation: CAWGPPSGGPWETQYF. The entire variable domain, with the rest obtained from reference TRBV30 and TRBJ2-5, is as follows: SQTIHQWPATLVQPVGSPLSLECTVEGTSNPNLYWYRQAAGRGLQLLFYSVGIGQISSEVPQNLSASRPQDRQFILSSKKLLLSDSGFYLCAWGPPSGGPWETQYFGPGTRLLVL.

The chain has TRBV5-6 and TRBJ1-6; D remains unclear. Germline CDR1 is SGHDT and CDR2 is YYEEEE. The CDR3 is 14 residues long. Deletions cut 2 bases from V and 8 bases from J, with 11 bases between. CDR3 in DNA: TGTGCCAGCAGCTTACGGGGTAGATATTCACCCCTCCACTTT. It specifies CASSLRGRYSPLHF.

This clone appeared once. CDR3 amino acids: CAISESKGVQETQYF. CDR3 coding DNA: TGTGCCATCAGTGAGTCGAAGGGGGTACAAGAGACCCAGTACTTC. The chain has TRBV10-3 and TRBJ2-5, with D perhaps matching TRBD1 (6 bases). CDR1 ENHRY and CDR2 SYGVKD come from the germline V gene. Trimming left V 0 bases short and J 2 bases short, with 10 bases between. CDR3 length equals 15 residues.

The gene calls are TRBV27 and TRBJ1-1, with D perhaps matching TRBD1 (5 bases). In germline, CDR1 is MNHEY, CDR2 SMNVEV (reference sequence). Trimming took off 5 bases at V and 5 bases at J, with 21 bases between the two ends. The CDR3 is 16 residues long. The CDR3 DNA sequence: TGTGCCAGCAGTCTCGGCCTCAGGGTCCGGGGGACTGAAGCTTTCTTT. This translates into CASSLGLRVRGTEAFF.

The CDR3 spells CASSPGTGGIREKLFF. The CDR3 DNA reads TGTGCCAGCAGTCCCGGGACAGGGGGCATACGGGAAAAACTGTTTTTT. The chain couples TRBV9 to TRBJ1-4; TRBD1 matches at 12 bases. V trimming: 5 bases; J trimming: 8 bases; junction bases outside the gene matches: 10. Germline values: CDR1 SGDLS, CDR2 YYNGEE. The length of the CDR3 is 16 residues.

V gene TRBV19 combines with J gene TRBJ2-4; possible D gene TRBD1, 6 bases. Germline CDR1 LNHDA, CDR2 SQIVND (reference sequence). The ends were cut back, 3 bases at V and 3 bases at J, with 12 bases in the middle. This CDR3 has 15 residues. This CDR3 reads CASSMSGAVKNIQYF. The CDR3, as DNA: TGTGCCAGTAGTATGTCAGGGGCGGTCAAAAACATTCAGTACTTC.

This chain connects TRBV28 to TRBJ1-2; 9 bases agree with TRBD1. Per the germline V gene, CDR1 is MDHEN and CDR2 is SYDVKM. The CDR3 covers 14 residues. Trimming removed 4 bases from V and 4 bases from J; junction bases left unmatched: 4. In nucleotides, the CDR3 is TGTGCCAGCAGTTACACGACAGGGGGCTATGGCTACACCTTC. This gives the protein CASSYTTGGYGYTF.

The CDR3 spells CASSSIHQPQHF. The CDR3 DNA reads as TGTGCCAGCAGTTCTATTCACCAGCCCCAGCATTTT. The V gene is TRBV28, the J gene TRBJ1-5; the D is unclear. CDR1 is MDHEN, CDR2 SYDVKM, per germline. The CDR3 runs to 12 residues. The V end lost 4 bases, the J end lost 7 bases, and 8 bases lay between the germline ends.

This clone occurred a few times. The V and J genes are TRBV4-1 and TRBJ2-7; the D gene is possibly TRBD2 (6 bases). CDR1 MGHRA and CDR2 YSYEKL come from the germline V gene. The CDR3 has 14 residues. V was clipped by 4 bases and J by 0 bases, with 10 bases between them. CDR3 sequence: CASSPGLRSYEQYF. The CDR3 nucleotides are TGCGCCAGCAGCCCGGGACTTCGCTCCTACGAGCAGTACTTC.

The gene calls are TRBV5-1 and TRBJ1-4; 8 positions match TRBD1. The CDR3 has 14 amino acids. V was clipped by 3 bases and J by 8 bases; unmatched bases: 6. The germline gives CDR1 SGHRS, CDR2 YFSETQ. CDR3 in amino acids: CASSSRGQGEKLFF. CDR3 sequence (DNA): TGCGCCAGCAGCTCCAGGGGGCAGGGCGAAAAACTGTTTTTT.

Only a few counts were recorded for this clone. The rearrangement joins TRBV5-1 to TRBJ2-7; 9 bases align to TRBD1. Trimming took 0 bases from V and 4 from J; bases not matched to a gene: 8. The CDR3 is 16 amino acids. The germline V gene encodes CDR1 SGHRS and CDR2 YFSETQ. In nucleotides, the CDR3 is TGCGCCAGCAGCTTGGAGGGGACAGGGATATGGTACGAGCAGTACTTC. Translating it yields CASSLEGTGIWYEQYF.

The V and J genes are TRBV14 and TRBJ2-5, with a possible D match to TRBD1 (6 bases). Between the trimmed V and J ends, which lost 4 bases and 1 base, there was a span of 10 bases. The CDR3 covers 14 residues. CDR1 and CDR2 from the germline V gene are SGHDN and FVKESK. This CDR3 is CASSPTTGQETQYF. The CDR3 DNA reads TGTGCCAGCAGCCCTACGACAGGCCAAGAGACCCAGTACTTC.

V and J are TRBV10-3 and TRBJ2-1; 7 positions agree with TRBD1. The J segment lost 7 bases and the V segment lost 3 bases, leaving 9 bases of the junction unmatched. Germline assignment: CDR1 ENHRY and CDR2 SYGVKD. The CDR3 loop spans 15 amino acids. The CDR3 nucleotides read TGTGCCATCAGTGAACACAGGGGTCGTGGGAATGAGCAGTTCTTC. This sequence encodes CAISEHRGRGNEQFF.

The chain couples TRBV19 to TRBJ1-1; TRBD1 aligns across 7 bases. The junction had 13 bases not matched to a gene; V was cut back by 6 bases and J by 9 bases. Germline assignment: CDR1 LNHDA and CDR2 SQIVND (reference sequence). This CDR3 region has 14 residues. CDR3 DNA sequence: TGTGCCAGTAGGGCTGGACAGGCGGAACTTAAAGCTTTCTTT. Protein product: CASRAGQAELKAFF. Together with reference TRBV19 and TRBJ1-1, the CDR3 gives the full variable domain: DGGITQSPKYLFRKEGQNVTLSCEQNLNHDAMYWYRQDPGQGLRLIYYSQIVNDFQKGDIAEGYSVSREKKESFPLTVTSAQKNPTAFYLCASRAGQAELKAFFGQGTRLTVV.

The genes are TRBV5-1 and TRBJ1-1; D might be TRBD1 (6 bases). This CDR3 contains 14 residues. The ends were cut back, 3 bases at V and 0 bases at J, with 9 bases in the middle. CDR1 is SGHRS and CDR2 is YFSETQ in the germline V gene. The CDR3 DNA follows: TGCGCCAGCAGCTCAGGACAGATGAACACTGAAGCTTTCTTT. It is translated as CASSSGQMNTEAFF.

The chain recombines TRBV6-1 with TRBJ2-7; 9 nucleotides line up with TRBD1. The CDR3 spans 16 residues. V lost 4 bases, J lost 5 bases, and 12 bases stayed unmatched. In germline, CDR1 is MNHNS, CDR2 SASEGT. The CDR3 protein is CASSAHTGGARDEQYF. CDR3 DNA sequence: TGTGCCAGCAGTGCGCACACAGGGGGCGCAAGAGACGAGCAGTACTTC.

The rearrangement links TRBV6-1 to TRBJ1-5; D might be TRBD1 (6 bases). The ends were cut back, 5 bases at V and 2 bases at J, with 13 bases in the middle. In germline, CDR1 is MNHNS, CDR2 SASEGT. The CDR3 runs to 15 residues. The CDR3 here is CASSSQPGGNQPQHF. CDR3 bases: TGTGCCAGCAGTTCCCAACCAGGGGGCAATCAGCCCCAGCATTTT.